The text below deals with one TCR beta chain. Roughly 0.45 to 1 ug RNA was reverse transcribed with random hexamers. The method of amplification for TCR beta CDR3 was immunoSEQ multiplex PCR, covering 54 Vbeta and 13 Jbeta. TCRdb processed the immunoSEQ multiplex PCR reads anew with MiXCR; each CDR3 protein has one entry. The table records approximately 120,000 distinct CDR3 sequences, roughly 97% of them present only once. Germline assignment: CDR1 MNHEY and CDR2 SMNVEV (reference sequence). The CDR3 length is 13 residues. V dropped 4 bases and J dropped 8; count of bases not matched to a gene: 7. This sample is part of a study of CD8 T cells in Susac syndrome.

The V and J genes are TRBV27 and TRBJ1-2; 7 bases line up with TRBD1. Sequenced: CD4+ T cells from PBMCs. The clonotype originates from a human donor in good health. CDR3 sequence reads: CASSSRQGQGYTF. The CDR3 bases are TGTGCCAGCAGTTCCAGACAGGGACAAGGCTACACCTTC.